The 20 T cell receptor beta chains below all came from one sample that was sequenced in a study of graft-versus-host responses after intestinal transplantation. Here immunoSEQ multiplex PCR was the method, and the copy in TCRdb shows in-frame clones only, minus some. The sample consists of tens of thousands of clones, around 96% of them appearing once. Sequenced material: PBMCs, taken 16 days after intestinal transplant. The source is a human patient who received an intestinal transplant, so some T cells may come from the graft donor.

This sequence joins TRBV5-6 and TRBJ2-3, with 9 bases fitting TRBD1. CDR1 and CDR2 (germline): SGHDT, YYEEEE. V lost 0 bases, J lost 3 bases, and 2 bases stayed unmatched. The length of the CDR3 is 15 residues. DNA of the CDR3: TGTGCCAGCAGCTTGGGGACAGGGGTGACAGATACGCAGTATTTT. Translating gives CASSLGTGVTDTQYF.

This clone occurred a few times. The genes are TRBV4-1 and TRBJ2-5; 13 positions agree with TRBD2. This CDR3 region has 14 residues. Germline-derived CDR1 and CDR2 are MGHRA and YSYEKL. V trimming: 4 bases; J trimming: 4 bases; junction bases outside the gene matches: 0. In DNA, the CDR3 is TGCGCCAGCAGCCGGACTAGCGGGAGAGAGACCCAGTACTTC. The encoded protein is CASSRTSGRETQYF.

The CDR3 here is CASSLSGQGSLYEQYF. The CDR3 DNA is TGTGCCAGCAGTTTATCGGGACAGGGGAGTTTGTACGAGCAGTACTTC. V and J are TRBV27 and TRBJ2-7; TRBD1 aligns across 10 bases. Trimming at V came to 0 bases and at J to 4 bases, leaving 6 bases not matched to a gene. The germline gives CDR1 MNHEY, CDR2 SMNVEV (reference sequence). This CDR3 contains 16 residues.

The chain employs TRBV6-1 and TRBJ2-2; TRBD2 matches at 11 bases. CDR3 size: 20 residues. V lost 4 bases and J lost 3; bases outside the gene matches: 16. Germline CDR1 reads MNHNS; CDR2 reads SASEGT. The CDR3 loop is CASSGPSGRLRRIHTGELFF. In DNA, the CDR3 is TGTGCCAGCAGTGGTCCTAGCGGGAGGCTTAGGCGAATCCACACCGGGGAGCTGTTTTTT.

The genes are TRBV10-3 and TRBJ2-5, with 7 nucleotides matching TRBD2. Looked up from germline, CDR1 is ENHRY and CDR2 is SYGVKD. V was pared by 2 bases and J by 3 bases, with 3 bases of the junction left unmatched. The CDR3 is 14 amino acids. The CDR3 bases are TGTGCCATCAGTGAGAGGGAGGGAAAAGAGACCCAGTACTTC. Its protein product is CAISEREGKETQYF.

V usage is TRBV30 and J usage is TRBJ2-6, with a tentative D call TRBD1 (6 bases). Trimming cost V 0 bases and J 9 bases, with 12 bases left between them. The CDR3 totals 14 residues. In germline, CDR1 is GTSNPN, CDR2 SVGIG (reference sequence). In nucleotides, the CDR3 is TGTGCCTGGAGTGTCGACAGGCTCTTCAACGTCCTGACTTTC. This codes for CAWSVDRLFNVLTF.

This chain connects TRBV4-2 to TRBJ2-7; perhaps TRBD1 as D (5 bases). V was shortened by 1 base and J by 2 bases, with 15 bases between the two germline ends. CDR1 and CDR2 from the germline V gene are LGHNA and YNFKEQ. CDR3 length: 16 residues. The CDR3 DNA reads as TGTGCCAGCAGCCAAGGGGTGGCAGGGCAAGCCTACGAGCAGTACTTC. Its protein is CASSQGVAGQAYEQYF.

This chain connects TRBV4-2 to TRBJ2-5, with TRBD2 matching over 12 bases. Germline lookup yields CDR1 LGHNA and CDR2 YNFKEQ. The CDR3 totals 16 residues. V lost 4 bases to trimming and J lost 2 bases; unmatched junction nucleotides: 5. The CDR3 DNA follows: TGTGCCAGCAGCCCGACTAGCGGGAGTAGACAAGAGACCCAGTACTTC. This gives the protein CASSPTSGSRQETQYF.

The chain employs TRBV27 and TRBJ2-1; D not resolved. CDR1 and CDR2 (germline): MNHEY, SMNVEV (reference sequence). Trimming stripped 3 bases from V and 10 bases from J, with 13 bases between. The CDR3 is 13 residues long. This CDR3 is CASSFAPRREQFF. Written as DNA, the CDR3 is TGTGCCAGCAGTTTCGCCCCCCGGAGAGAGCAGTTCTTC.

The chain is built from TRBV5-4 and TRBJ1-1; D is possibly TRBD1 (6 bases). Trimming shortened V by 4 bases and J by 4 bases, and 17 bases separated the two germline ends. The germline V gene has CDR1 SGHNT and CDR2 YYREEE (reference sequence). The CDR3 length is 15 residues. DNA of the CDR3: TGTGCCAGCAGCGATGGGATGGGGGCGGGCACTGAAGCTTTCTTT. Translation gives CASSDGMGAGTEAFF.

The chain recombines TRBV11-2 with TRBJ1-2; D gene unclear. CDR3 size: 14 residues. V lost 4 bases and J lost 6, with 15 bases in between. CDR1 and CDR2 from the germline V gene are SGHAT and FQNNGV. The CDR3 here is CASSSTGGLDGYTF. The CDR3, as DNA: TGTGCCAGCAGCTCCACTGGTGGGCTCGATGGCTACACCTTC.

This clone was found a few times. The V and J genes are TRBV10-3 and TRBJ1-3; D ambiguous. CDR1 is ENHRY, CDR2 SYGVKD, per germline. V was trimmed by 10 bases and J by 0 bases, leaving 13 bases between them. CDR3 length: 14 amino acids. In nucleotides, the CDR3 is TGTGCCACCACGCCGGGAGCCTCTGGAAACACCATATATTTT. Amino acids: CATTPGASGNTIYF.

The CDR3: CASSTVLGNEQFF. CDR3 nucleotides: TGTGCCAGTAGTACTGTCCTTGGCAATGAGCAGTTCTTC. This chain links TRBV19 with TRBJ2-1; D gene unclear. The germline V gene encodes CDR1 LNHDA and CDR2 SQIVND (reference sequence). With 4 bases removed from V and 6 bases from J, the gap between germline ends came to 10 bases. There are 13 residues in the CDR3. Based on the CDR3 plus reference TRBV19 and TRBJ2-1, the full variable domain is DGGITQSPKYLFRKEGQNVTLSCEQNLNHDAMYWYRQDPGQGLRLIYYSQIVNDFQKGDIAEGYSVSREKKESFPLTVTSAQKNPTAFYLCASSTVLGNEQFFGPGTRLTVL.

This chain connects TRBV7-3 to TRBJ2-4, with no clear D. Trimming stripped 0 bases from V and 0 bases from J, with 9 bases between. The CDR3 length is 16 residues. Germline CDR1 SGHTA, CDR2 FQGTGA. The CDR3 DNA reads TGTGCCAGCAGCTTAACGGGTAAGCTAGCCAAAAACATTCAGTACTTC. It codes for CASSLTGKLAKNIQYF.

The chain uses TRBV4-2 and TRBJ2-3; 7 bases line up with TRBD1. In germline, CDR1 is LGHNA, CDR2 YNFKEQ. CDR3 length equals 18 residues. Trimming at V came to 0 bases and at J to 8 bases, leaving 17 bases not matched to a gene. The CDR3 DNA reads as TGTGCCAGCAGCCAAGAGCCCCGTGCGACAGGGCTTGGGGGTACGCAGTATTTT. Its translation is CASSQEPRATGLGGTQYF.

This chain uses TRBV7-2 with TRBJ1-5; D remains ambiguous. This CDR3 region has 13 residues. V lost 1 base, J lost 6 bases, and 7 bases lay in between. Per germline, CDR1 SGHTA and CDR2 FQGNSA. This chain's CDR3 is CASSLGGPQPQHF. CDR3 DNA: TGTGCCAGCAGCTTAGGTGGGCCTCAGCCCCAGCATTTT.

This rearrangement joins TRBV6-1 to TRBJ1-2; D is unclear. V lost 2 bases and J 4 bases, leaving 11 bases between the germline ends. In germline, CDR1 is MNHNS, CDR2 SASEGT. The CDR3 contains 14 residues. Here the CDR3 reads CASSEWAEGYGYTF. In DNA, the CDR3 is TGTGCCAGCAGTGAATGGGCAGAGGGCTATGGCTACACCTTC.

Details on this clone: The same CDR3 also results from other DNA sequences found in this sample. In nucleotides, the CDR3 is TGTGCCAGCAGCCTCTGGACAAGTAATAATTCACCCCTCCACTTT. Its protein is CASSLWTSNNSPLHF. The chain joins TRBV27 to TRBJ1-6; D may be TRBD1 (5 bases). The CDR3 totals 15 residues. Per the germline V gene, CDR1 is MNHEY and CDR2 is SMNVEV (reference sequence). The germline V and J ends were trimmed by 6 bases and 5 bases, with 14 bases remaining between them.

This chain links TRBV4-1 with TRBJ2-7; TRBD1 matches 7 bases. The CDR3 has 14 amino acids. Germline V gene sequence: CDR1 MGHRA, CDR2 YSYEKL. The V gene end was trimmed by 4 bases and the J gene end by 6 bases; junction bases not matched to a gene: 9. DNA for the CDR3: TGCGCCAGCAGCCCCCTGACAGGGATGGGCGAGCAGTACTTC. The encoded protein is CASSPLTGMGEQYF.

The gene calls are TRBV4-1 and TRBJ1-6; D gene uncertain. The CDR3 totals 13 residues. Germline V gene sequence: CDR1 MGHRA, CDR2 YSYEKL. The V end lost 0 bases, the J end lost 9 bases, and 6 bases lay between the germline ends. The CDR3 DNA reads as TGCGCCAGCAGCCAAGATGTTATTTCACCCCTCCACTTT. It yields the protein CASSQDVISPLHF.